Below are 10 T cell receptor beta chains sequenced from a single sample in a study of blood T cell repertoires in COVID-19. Generated by immunoSEQ multiplex PCR, the TCRdb table keeps only in-frame clones and is missing some. The sample includes about 430,000 clones, roughly nine tenths of them seen just once. The sample taken for sequencing was PBMCs or T cells enriched from blood (not recorded which). Receptors were obtained from a man aged 30 to 45 who had recovered from COVID-19.

The V and J genes are TRBV28 and TRBJ2-2, with TRBD1 matching over 8 bases. V shed 5 bases, J shed 5 bases, and the junction held 7 bases outside the gene matches. CDR3 length: 15 amino acids. Germline V gene data show CDR1 as MDHEN and CDR2 as SYDVKM. The CDR3 region has the DNA TGTGCCAGCAGTCCTTGGACAGGGTGGACCGGGGAGCTGTTTTTT. This sequence encodes CASSPWTGWTGELFF. Together with reference TRBV28 and TRBJ2-2, the CDR3 gives the full variable domain: DVKVTQSSRYLVKRTGEKVFLECVQDMDHENMFWYRQDPGLGLRLIYFSYDVKMKEKGDIPEGYSVSREKKERFSLILESASTNQTSMYLCASSPWTGWTGELFFGEGSRLTVL.

The chain carries TRBV5-1 and TRBJ2-5, with a tentative D call TRBD1 (6 bases). Trimming removed 8 bases from V and 4 bases from J, with 12 bases in between. Per germline, CDR1 SGHRS and CDR2 YFSETQ. The CDR3 length is 12 residues. The CDR3 DNA follows: TGCGCCAGTCGGACAGAACGAGAGACCCAGTACTTC. Protein sequence: CASRTERETQYF.

This clone has only one observation. This chain connects TRBV28 to TRBJ2-1; TRBD2 might be the D (7 bases). This CDR3 is built from 14 residues. V lost 2 bases to trimming and J lost 7 bases, with 12 bases between them. Per germline, CDR1 MDHEN and CDR2 SYDVKM. CDR3 nucleotides: TGTGCCAGCAGTTTAAGGGGGAGGGAAAATGAGCAGTTCTTC. Protein sequence: CASSLRGRENEQFF.

This chain joins TRBV24-1 and TRBJ2-3; TRBD1 agrees at 11 bases. There are 16 residues in the CDR3. V lost 2 bases and J lost 3; bases outside the gene matches: 3. The germline V gene has CDR1 KGHDR and CDR2 SFDVKD. The DNA of the CDR3 is TGTGCCACCAGTGATTCCGGACAGGGGGCGACAGATACGCAGTATTTT. Translation gives CATSDSGQGATDTQYF.

The rearrangement joins TRBV27 to TRBJ2-7, with TRBD1 matching 8 bases. Unmatched junction bases numbered 3, after V lost 6 bases and J lost 2 bases. The CDR3 loop spans 13 amino acids. The germline gives CDR1 MNHEY, CDR2 SMNVEV (reference sequence). Written as DNA, the CDR3 is TGTGCCAGCAGCCCGGACAGGGCCTACGAGCAGTACTTC. Its protein product is CASSPDRAYEQYF.

This chain uses TRBV7-9 with TRBJ2-3; 12 bases fit TRBD2. Per germline, CDR1 SEHNR and CDR2 FQNEAQ (reference sequence). CDR3 length: 16 residues. Trimming at V came to 5 bases and at J to 2 bases, leaving 5 bases not matched to a gene. The CDR3 sequence is CASSRTSGTNTDTQYF. The CDR3 coding sequence is TGTGCCAGCAGCCGGACTAGCGGGACTAACACAGATACGCAGTATTTT.

The chain is built from TRBV28 and TRBJ2-5, with 7 bases aligning to TRBD2. V shed 3 bases and J 2 bases; nucleotides not matched to a gene: 6. CDR1 MDHEN and CDR2 SYDVKM come from the germline V gene. The CDR3 has 15 amino acids. The CDR3 region has the DNA TGTGCCAGCAGTTTTGCTAGCGGAATACAAGAGACCCAGTACTTC. Translation gives CASSFASGIQETQYF.

The CDR3 reads CASSLLGLHNEKLFF. The CDR3 nucleotides are TGTGCCAGCAGTTTATTGGGACTCCATAATGAAAAACTGTTTTTT. The V and J genes are TRBV27 and TRBJ1-4; possibly TRBD1 for D (5 bases). V was pared by 1 base and J by 4 bases, with 10 bases between. This CDR3 region has 15 residues. The germline V gene has CDR1 MNHEY and CDR2 SMNVEV (reference sequence).

V is TRBV18 and J is TRBJ1-5; the D is unclear. Germline values: CDR1 KGHSH, CDR2 LQKENI. Between the trimmed V and J ends, which lost 0 bases and 6 bases, there was a span of 18 bases. The CDR3 loop spans 17 amino acids. CDR3 nucleotides: TGTGCCAGCTCACCACCGGTGGCTCCGGGAGGTGGTCAGCCCCAGCATTTT. Protein: CASSPPVAPGGGQPQHF. The full variable domain, in which reference TRBV18 and TRBJ1-5 provide the parts outside the CDR3, is NAGVMQNPRHLVRRRGQEARLRCSPMKGHSHVYWYRQLPEEGLKFMVYLQKENIIDESGMPKERFSAEFPKEGPSILRIQQVVRGDSAAYFCASSPPVAPGGGQPQHFGDGTRLSIL.

This clone appeared a single time. V is TRBV12-3 or TRBV12-4 and J is TRBJ2-3; D gene ambiguous. Trimming shortened V by 4 bases and J by 5 bases, and 4 bases separated the two germline ends. The CDR3 loop spans 11 amino acids. CDR3 nucleotides: TGTGCCAGCAGTTCCCAAGATACGCAGTATTTT. As protein: CASSSQDTQYF.